These 26 T cell receptor beta chains were all obtained from the same sample, sequenced in a study of T-cell reconstitution after alpha-beta-depleted transplantation in children. The library targeted TCRbeta and was prepared with unique molecular identifiers. Using its own MiXCR run on the PCR reads, TCRdb lists one record per CDR3 protein. This table holds more than 500,000 distinct CDR3 sequences, roughly 11% found once. The sample was PBMCs, mostly from graft donor cells, taken 180 days after TCRalphabeta/CD19-depleted stem cell transplant. The receptor set was obtained from a female patient aged 2-9 years who had a stem cell transplant for aplastic anemia, so the T cells may come from the graft donor.

This chain uses TRBV19 with TRBJ2-2; 8 nucleotides line up with TRBD2. The CDR3 spans 15 residues. Germline V lookup: CDR1 LNHDA, CDR2 SQIVND (reference sequence). The V gene end was trimmed by 3 bases and the J gene end by 4 bases; junction bases not matched to a gene: 4. For the CDR3, the DNA is TGTGCCAGTAGTATCCAGCGGGAGCTCACCGGGGAGCTGTTTTTT. This translates into CASSIQRELTGELFF.

The V and J genes are TRBV6-2 or TRBV6-3 and TRBJ2-1; D is possibly TRBD1 (5 bases). Germline-derived CDR1 and CDR2 are MNHEY and SVGEGT. The CDR3 runs to 13 residues. The V end lost 8 bases, the J end lost 6 bases, and 14 bases lay between the germline ends. CDR3 sequence: CASLHGTGNEQFF. CDR3 bases: TGTGCCAGCTTGCACGGAACAGGCAATGAGCAGTTCTTC.

V usage is TRBV12-3 or TRBV12-4 and J usage is TRBJ2-1; 15 nucleotides align to TRBD2. The length of the CDR3 is 18 residues. The J segment lost 7 bases and the V segment lost 3 bases, leaving 10 bases of the junction unmatched. The CDR3 DNA reads as TGTGCCAGCAGTTTCCACCACCCCGGGACTAGCGGGAGGAATGAGCAGTTCTTC. Translating it yields CASSFHHPGTSGRNEQFF.

J is TRBJ2-1 and V is TRBV9, with 10 bases aligning to TRBD2. Per germline, CDR1 SGDLS and CDR2 YYNGEE. Trimming removed 6 bases from V and 2 bases from J; junction bases left unmatched: 11. This CDR3 has 17 amino acids. The CDR3 is CASMELLAGETYNEQFF. CDR3 bases: TGTGCCAGCATGGAGTTGCTAGCGGGAGAAACCTACAATGAGCAGTTCTTC.

The chain recombines TRBV20-1 with TRBJ2-1; no clear D. Germline CDR1 reads DFQATT; CDR2 reads SNEGSKA (reference sequence). This CDR3 has 14 residues. With 4 bases removed from V and 0 bases from J, the gap between germline ends came to 10 bases. This chain's CDR3 is CSAIPPHSYNEQFF. Written as DNA, the CDR3 is TGCAGTGCTATCCCGCCCCACTCCTACAATGAGCAGTTCTTC.

The chain has TRBV5-1 and TRBJ2-5, with D possibly matching TRBD2 (6 bases). The CDR3 has 13 residues. The V gene lost 5 bases and the J gene lost 6 bases, with 14 bases spanning the gap. The V gene's germline CDR1 is SGHRS and CDR2 YFSETQ. DNA of the CDR3: TGCGCCAGCAGGGCGGGACCTGATCAGACCCAGTACTTC. As protein: CASRAGPDQTQYF.

Ten or more counts support this clonotype. CDR3 nucleotides: TGTGCCAGCAGCTTACAGCGCTCCTACGAGCAGTACTTC. This sequence encodes CASSLQRSYEQYF. J is TRBJ2-7 and V is TRBV7-3; D gene ambiguous. The CDR3 is made up of 13 amino acids. Germline V gene lookup returns CDR1 SGHTA and CDR2 FQGTGA. Trimming took 2 bases from V and 0 from J, leaving 5 bases between them.

This clonotype showed up just a few times. This chain joins TRBV7-2 and TRBJ1-4; D may be TRBD1 (5 bases). Germline V gene data show CDR1 as SGHTA and CDR2 as FQGNSA. With 5 bases removed from V and 0 bases from J, the gap between germline ends came to 10 bases. The CDR3 contains 15 residues. The CDR3 protein is CASSPPGSTNEKLFF. Written as DNA, the CDR3 is TGTGCCAGCAGCCCCCCAGGGTCAACTAATGAAAAACTGTTTTTT.

The V gene is TRBV6-5, the J gene TRBJ1-5; D not certain. The CDR3 consists of 15 residues. V lost 4 bases and J 0 bases, leaving 10 bases between the germline ends. Germline lookup yields CDR1 MNHEY and CDR2 SVGAGI. This chain's CDR3 is CASSCSLNSNQPQHF. The DNA of the CDR3 is TGTGCCAGCAGTTGCTCACTGAATAGCAATCAGCCCCAGCATTTT.

Concerning this clonotype: This may arise from a read error, as a much more abundant clone is one base away. The chain joins TRBV6-1 to TRBJ2-1; perhaps TRBD1 as D (6 bases). Germline V gene data show CDR1 as MNHNS and CDR2 as SASEGT. V lost 7 bases, J lost 4 bases, and 17 bases lay in between. This CDR3 contains 15 residues. CDR3 nucleotide sequence: TGTGCCAGCACGACCAGGGGCCCCCCTTACAATGAGCAGTTCTTC. It is translated as CASTTRGPPYNEQFF.

Notes on this clonotype: Because it lacks the conserved phenylalanine or tryptophan at the end, this CDR3 is likely a read error. CDR3 protein: CASSPPGGALAKNIQYL. The CDR3 DNA reads as TGTGCCAGCAGCCCCCCAGGAGGGGCTCTAGCCAAAAACATTCAGTACCTC. V gene TRBV11-2 combines with J gene TRBJ2-4; D is perhaps TRBD2 (6 bases). Germline CDR1 is SGHAT and CDR2 is FQNNGV. Deletions cut 5 bases from V and 0 bases from J, with 17 bases between. The CDR3 has 17 amino acids.

This clonotype occurred many times. The chain carries TRBV4-1 and TRBJ1-2; TRBD1 matches at 7 bases. V lost 2 bases, J lost 7 bases, and 16 bases stayed unmatched. This CDR3 comprises 17 residues. Per the germline V gene, CDR1 is MGHRA and CDR2 is YSYEKL. CDR3 bases: TGCGCCAGCAGCCAAATTTTAACCAAAGGACAGGTCCGTGGCTACACCTTC. This translates into CASSQILTKGQVRGYTF.

In its sample, this clonotype was seen a few times. The V call is TRBV10-3, the J call TRBJ2-6, with TRBD2 matching 7 bases. With 10 bases clipped from V and 0 bases from J, the junction kept 12 bases outside the gene matches. CDR1 ENHRY and CDR2 SYGVKD come from the germline V gene. The CDR3 is 17 amino acids. CDR3 in amino acids: CATRWFGGSSGANVLTF. CDR3 coding DNA: TGTGCCACCCGGTGGTTCGGCGGGAGCTCTGGGGCCAACGTCCTGACTTTC.

This clonotype was observed a handful of times. V is TRBV6-6 and J is TRBJ2-7; D uncertain. The germline V and J ends were trimmed by 8 bases and 3 bases, with 14 bases remaining between them. The CDR3 is made up of 13 amino acids. Germline loops: CDR1 MNHNY, CDR2 SVGAGI (reference sequence). In DNA, the CDR3 is TGTGCCAGCGTTCGAGACCCCATCTACGAGCAGTACTTC. It specifies CASVRDPIYEQYF.

The sample holds a few counts of this clonotype. This rearrangement joins TRBV7-3 to TRBJ1-1; D unclear. The CDR3 is 13 residues long. Germline-derived CDR1 and CDR2 are SGHTA and FQGTGA. V was clipped by 3 bases and J by 1 base, with 6 bases between them. CDR3 in amino acids: CASSFFKNTEAFF. As DNA, the CDR3 is TGTGCCAGCAGCTTCTTTAAGAACACTGAAGCTTTCTTT.

This clonotype was seen at least ten times. The chain is built from TRBV5-1 and TRBJ2-3; 7 nucleotides align to TRBD1. This CDR3 is 13 amino acids long. Germline V gene lookup returns CDR1 SGHRS and CDR2 YFSETQ. The V gene end was trimmed by 3 bases and the J gene end by 10 bases; junction bases not matched to a gene: 8. The CDR3 DNA sequence: TGCGCCAGCAGCTGGGACAGTTCCCGCTCGCAGTATTTT. Residues: CASSWDSSRSQYF.

This clonotype has just a few counts. V and J are TRBV12-3 or TRBV12-4 and TRBJ1-1; D remains ambiguous. V was pared by 6 bases and J by 5 bases, with 7 bases between. The CDR3 runs to 11 residues. The CDR3 sequence is CASSGGTEAFF. For the CDR3, the DNA is TGTGCCAGCAGCGGCGGGACTGAAGCTTTCTTT.

This clonotype was seen many times. The V and J genes are TRBV5-1 and TRBJ2-2; TRBD2 is a possible D gene (6 bases). The CDR3 is 15 amino acids. Trimming cost V 1 base and J 3 bases, with 10 bases left between them. Germline V gene sequence: CDR1 SGHRS, CDR2 YFSETQ. This chain's CDR3 is CASSLWREHTGELFF. DNA for the CDR3: TGCGCCAGCAGCTTGTGGCGGGAACACACCGGGGAGCTGTTTTTT.

The V gene is TRBV18, the J gene TRBJ1-1; TRBD1 agrees at 12 bases. The CDR3 is made up of 18 amino acids. The germline gives CDR1 KGHSH, CDR2 LQKENI. J was trimmed by 4 bases and V by 4 bases; bases with no gene match: 13. The CDR3 DNA sequence: TGTGCCAGCTCACGGAAGGGACAGGGGGCGGTAATGACCACTGAAGCTTTCTTT. This gives the protein CASSRKGQGAVMTTEAFF.

This clonotype was seen more than once but under ten times. The V and J genes are TRBV5-1 and TRBJ2-7; D is possibly TRBD1 (6 bases). From germline, CDR1 is SGHRS and CDR2 YFSETQ. V was trimmed by 8 bases and J by 5 bases, leaving 17 bases between them. The length of the CDR3 is 13 residues. Written as DNA, the CDR3 is TGCGCCAGTACAGGGCCCTCTCGGAACGAGCAGTACTTC. As protein: CASTGPSRNEQYF.

This clonotype has at least ten counts. V is TRBV29-1 and J is TRBJ2-7, with D uncertain. Germline lookup yields CDR1 SQVTM and CDR2 ANQGSEA. Trimming pared 4 bases from V and 5 bases from J, leaving 9 bases between. This CDR3 has 11 amino acids. DNA of the CDR3: TGCAGCGTTGGGAAAGGGAACGAGCAGTACGTC. Translation: CSVGKGNEQYV.

V gene TRBV11-1 combines with J gene TRBJ2-1, with 8 bases fitting TRBD2. This CDR3 has 20 residues. Germline-derived CDR1 and CDR2 are SGHAT and FQDESV (reference sequence). V was clipped by 8 bases and J by 0 bases; unmatched bases: 21. The CDR3 spells CASSDRWGLEPPSSYNEQFF. For the CDR3, the DNA is TGTGCCAGCTCGGATCGGTGGGGACTAGAACCCCCAAGCTCCTACAATGAGCAGTTCTTC.

This clonotype was seen a few times. The rearrangement joins TRBV4-3 to TRBJ1-4; D is possibly TRBD1 (5 bases). Germline-derived CDR1 and CDR2 are LGHNA and YSLEER. This CDR3 contains 16 residues. Trimming pared 0 bases from V and 8 bases from J, leaving 16 bases between. This CDR3 is CASSQDLMQGREKLFF. The DNA for the CDR3 is TGCGCCAGCAGCCAAGATCTGATGCAGGGCCGGGAAAAACTGTTTTTT.

The chain links TRBV27 to TRBJ2-7, with D perhaps TRBD2 (5 bases). Germline lookup yields CDR1 MNHEY and CDR2 SMNVEV (reference sequence). Trimming took off 6 bases at V and 0 bases at J, with 12 bases between the two ends. The CDR3 consists of 14 residues. CDR3 loop: CASSQTRGSYEQYF. The CDR3 DNA is TGTGCCAGCAGCCAGACCCGGGGCTCCTACGAGCAGTACTTC.

This clonotype was detected ten times or more. CDR3 coding DNA: TGCAGCGTTGGAAGTGTAGGGGGAAATGGCTACACCTTC. This gives the protein CSVGSVGGNGYTF. The chain joins TRBV29-1 to TRBJ1-2; D perhaps matches TRBD1 (6 bases). CDR1 SQVTM and CDR2 ANQGSEA come from the germline V gene. The ends were cut back, 4 bases at V and 6 bases at J, with 15 bases in the middle. This CDR3 contains 13 residues.

In its sample, this clonotype was seen a few times. The chain is built from TRBV30 and TRBJ1-1; perhaps TRBD1 as D (6 bases). Trimming took 0 bases from V and 8 from J, leaving 10 bases between them. CDR1 and CDR2 from the germline V gene are GTSNPN and SVGIG (reference sequence). The CDR3 contains 12 residues. CDR3 amino acids: CAWSVGGKEAFF. DNA for the CDR3: TGTGCCTGGAGTGTAGGGGGGAAAGAAGCTTTCTTT.